This TCR beta chain derives from a study of T cell responses to AZD1222 COVID-19 vaccine. The V gene lost 4 bases and the J gene lost 2 bases, with 8 bases spanning the gap. The V gene's germline CDR1 is SGHTA and CDR2 FQGNSA. The CDR3 loop spans 13 amino acids. This clone was seen only a few times. TCRdb's copy holds only in-frame clones and misses some; the assay was immunoSEQ multiplex PCR. The sample includes around 180,000 clones, 88% seen only once; the top ten take around 7.9%. The V gene is TRBV7-2, the J gene TRBJ1-1; no firm D call. This receptor was taken from an adult in good health. Specimen: peripheral blood, collected on day 0 of AZD1222 vaccination. For the CDR3, the DNA is TGTGCCAGCAGCTACGTGATAAACACTGAAGCTTTCTTT. Amino acids: CASSYVINTEAFF.